Below are 15 T cell receptor beta chains sequenced from a single sample in a study of control samples from healthy donors and cancer patients (TCRdb year 2020). Libraries were built with the immunoSEQ multiplex PCR assay. TCRdb holds this immuneACCESS table with in-frame rearrangements only. Some clones are missing; in checked studies, unresolved V genes explain under half, and the rest has no known cause. This sample gives about 77,000 clones in total; 80% to 95% of them show up just once. Jointly, the top ten make up 5.8% of the sample. Sequencing used blood. All receptors derive from a woman aged 60 to 75 in good health.

V usage is TRBV9 and J usage is TRBJ1-6; D gene ambiguous. This CDR3 comprises 15 residues. CDR1 is SGDLS, CDR2 YYNGEE, per germline. Trimming took off 3 bases at V and 3 bases at J, with 10 bases between the two ends. The DNA of the CDR3 is TGTGCCAGCAGCGGGGCAGAGATCTATAATTCACCCCTCCACTTT. Amino acids: CASSGAEIYNSPLHF.

The chain is built from TRBV2 and TRBJ2-2; D is possibly TRBD2 (5 bases). This CDR3 comprises 15 residues. V dropped 4 bases and J dropped 8 bases, with 17 bases sitting between them. The germline CDR1 and CDR2 sequences are SNHLY and FYNNEI. Here the CDR3 DNA reads TGTGCCAGCAGTGTCCGGGGTTCCCTGGAGGGGGAGCTGTTTTTT. The encoded protein is CASSVRGSLEGELFF.

The gene calls are TRBV19 and TRBJ1-1; D call uncertain. V was shortened by 1 base and J by 1 base, with 10 bases between the two germline ends. CDR1 and CDR2 from the germline V gene are LNHDA and SQIVND (reference sequence). CDR3 length: 15 amino acids. The CDR3 loop reads CASSIVSRPNTEAFF. The CDR3 DNA reads TGTGCCAGTAGTATAGTCTCCAGGCCGAACACTGAAGCTTTCTTT.

This clone was observed once. The V call is TRBV3-1 (or the pseudogene TRBV3-2), the J call TRBJ1-3; D possibly corresponds to TRBD1 (5 bases). V was cut by 2 bases and J by 0 bases, with 11 bases left in between. The CDR3 contains 16 residues. Germline V gene data show CDR1 as LGHDT and CDR2 as YNNKEL (reference sequence). Here the CDR3 reads CASSQITGLSGNTIYF. CDR3 nucleotides: TGTGCCAGCAGCCAAATAACGGGACTCTCTGGAAACACCATATATTTT.

The count of this clone is one. J is TRBJ1-6 and V is TRBV30; no clear D. Germline V gene sequence: CDR1 GTSNPN, CDR2 SVGIG (reference sequence). CDR3 length: 13 amino acids. Trimming left V 6 bases short and J 2 bases short, with 8 bases between. CDR3 residues: CACTGTYNSPLHF. CDR3 bases: TGTGCCTGCACGGGCACCTATAATTCACCCCTCCACTTT.

The gene calls are TRBV7-2 and TRBJ2-7, with D possibly TRBD1 on 5 matching bases. The CDR3 sequence is 14 residues long. Germline V lookup: CDR1 SGHTA, CDR2 FQGNSA. V shed 2 bases and J shed 0 bases, with 8 bases lying between them. CDR3 bases: TGTGCCAGCAGCTTACAGGGAAGCTCCTACGAGCAGTACTTC. This sequence encodes CASSLQGSSYEQYF.

The chain links TRBV5-4 to TRBJ2-1; maybe TRBD2 (6 bases). V lost 0 bases and J lost 3, with 7 bases in between. CDR3 length equals 14 residues. CDR1 is SGHNT and CDR2 is YYREEE in the germline V gene (reference sequence). CDR3 nucleotide sequence: TGTGCCAGCAGCTTGGATAGCGGCTACAATGAGCAGTTCTTC. It is translated as CASSLDSGYNEQFF.

The V gene is TRBV11-2, the J gene TRBJ2-5; a possible D gene is TRBD1 (6 bases). CDR1 and CDR2 from the germline V gene are SGHAT and FQNNGV. This CDR3 spans 14 amino acids. Trimming shortened V by 0 bases and J by 2 bases, and 7 bases separated the two germline ends. In DNA form, the CDR3 reads TGTGCCAGCAGCTTAGACGGGACACAAGAGACCCAGTACTTC. Amino acids: CASSLDGTQETQYF. Supplemented by reference TRBV11-2 and TRBJ2-5, the full variable domain reads EAGVAQSPRYKIIEKRQSVAFWCNPISGHATLYWYQQILGQGPKLLIQFQNNGVVDDSQLPKDRFSAERLKGVDSTLKIQPAKLEDSAVYLCASSLDGTQETQYFGPGTRLLVL.

The rearrangement joins TRBV3-1 (or the pseudogene TRBV3-2) to TRBJ2-1; 7 nucleotides align to TRBD2. From germline, CDR1 is LGHDT and CDR2 YNNKEL (reference sequence). V lost 4 bases to trimming and J lost 4 bases; unmatched junction nucleotides: 7. This CDR3 has 15 residues. The CDR3 here is CASSPTRTSYNEQFF. The CDR3 bases are TGTGCCAGCAGCCCCACACGGACTAGTTACAATGAGCAGTTCTTC.

The gene calls are TRBV11-2 and TRBJ2-7; the D call may be TRBD1 or TRBD2 (5 bases each). Trimming shortened V by 4 bases and J by 2 bases, and 15 bases separated the two germline ends. In germline, CDR1 is SGHAT, CDR2 FQNNGV. This CDR3 contains 15 residues. The CDR3 loop reads CASSSLGTVTYEQYF. For the CDR3, the DNA is TGTGCCAGCAGCTCCCTCGGGACGGTAACCTACGAGCAGTACTTC.

This clone has only a few counts. This chain uses TRBV7-2 with TRBJ2-2; TRBD1 might be the D (6 bases). The CDR3 sequence is 15 residues long. CDR1 is SGHTA and CDR2 is FQGNSA in the germline V gene. Trimming removed 2 bases at V and 0 bases at J, with 7 bases between. The CDR3, as DNA: TGTGCCAGCAGCTTATCAGGGGCGAACACCGGGGAGCTGTTTTTT. It translates to CASSLSGANTGELFF.

The V call is TRBV28, the J call TRBJ2-7, with 8 nucleotides matching TRBD2. Per germline, CDR1 MDHEN and CDR2 SYDVKM. The trim removed 11 bases at V and 3 bases at J, leaving 9 bases unmatched. The CDR3 has 13 amino acids. CDR3 residues: CASSAGTSYEQYF. The CDR3 DNA follows: TGTGCCTCTTCGGCGGGGACTAGCTACGAGCAGTACTTC.

The rearrangement uses TRBV10-3 and TRBJ1-3, with 10 nucleotides matching TRBD1. Germline loops: CDR1 ENHRY, CDR2 SYGVKD. V was pared by 2 bases and J by 3 bases, with 1 base of the junction left unmatched. This CDR3 has 15 amino acids. CDR3 in DNA: TGTGCCATCAGTGAGAGGGACAGGGGTGGAAACACCATATATTTT. Protein: CAISERDRGGNTIYF.

This clone was seen more than once but under ten times. The chain carries TRBV6-2 or TRBV6-3 and TRBJ2-7, with TRBD1 matching over 8 bases. CDR1 and CDR2 from the germline V gene are MNHEY and SVGEGT. The CDR3 is 15 residues long. The J segment lost 2 bases and the V segment lost 2 bases, leaving 5 bases of the junction unmatched. DNA for the CDR3: TGTGCCAGCAGTTACCCATGGACAGGGACCTACGAGCAGTACTTC. Its protein product is CASSYPWTGTYEQYF.

V is TRBV4-1 and J is TRBJ2-4, with 10 bases identical to TRBD2. The CDR3 covers 21 residues. Trimming removed 1 base from V and 1 base from J; junction bases left unmatched: 16. CDR1 is MGHRA, CDR2 YSYEKL, per germline. This chain's CDR3 is CASSQGAVSGRSNWAKNIQYF. CDR3 DNA sequence: TGCGCCAGCAGCCAAGGCGCTGTTAGCGGGAGGTCGAATTGGGCCAAAAACATTCAGTACTTC.